The 8 T cell receptor beta chains reported below all come from one sample, sequenced in a study of T cell responses to AZD1222 COVID-19 vaccine (dated by TCRdb to the early 2020s). Taken with the paper, the label for time point translates to: baseline before first vaccination. The treatment or condition label for this specimen denotes: meningococcal conjugate vaccine given as trial control. Library method: the immunoSEQ multiplex PCR assay. The table was pulled from immuneACCESS by TCRdb, which kept in-frame rearrangements only. Such tables lose some clones; where checked, under half of the loss comes from unresolved V genes, and the rest has no known cause. The table for this sample lists tens of thousands of clones; approximately 90% of them were counted only once. 4% to 6% of the sample goes to the ten largest clones. The specimen comprised peripheral blood, sampled on day 0 of MenACWY control vaccination. These receptor sequences come from an adult in good health.

The CDR3 DNA reads as TGTGCCAGCAGTCGACAGGGGGCCGGGGGCTACACCTTC. Protein: CASSRQGAGGYTF. The rearrangement links TRBV12-3 or TRBV12-4 to TRBJ1-2; TRBD1 matches at 10 bases. CDR3 length equals 13 residues. V shed 5 bases, J shed 8 bases, and the junction held 5 bases outside the gene matches.

V and J are TRBV5-8 and TRBJ1-1; 7 bases line up with TRBD1. The CDR3 spans 11 residues. The V gene end was trimmed by 2 bases and the J gene end by 11 bases; junction bases not matched to a gene: 3. Germline values: CDR1 SGHTS, CDR2 YDEGEE. The CDR3: CASSFNRGAFF. CDR3 nucleotides: TGTGCCAGCAGCTTTAACAGGGGTGCTTTCTTT.

This chain connects TRBV11-2 to TRBJ2-1; TRBD2 matches 8 bases. The germline V gene has CDR1 SGHAT and CDR2 FQNNGV. The V segment lost 5 bases and the J segment 5 bases; nucleotides outside the gene matches: 8. The CDR3 sequence is 15 residues long. The CDR3 loop is CASSLGLAGHNEQFF. The DNA for the CDR3 is TGTGCCAGCAGCCTCGGGCTAGCGGGTCACAATGAGCAGTTCTTC.

The chain's CDR3 is CAISPQGQRQPQHF. The DNA of the CDR3 is TGTGCCATCAGTCCACAGGGTCAGCGTCAGCCCCAGCATTTT. The chain is built from TRBV10-3 and TRBJ1-5; D possibly corresponds to TRBD1 (6 bases). V was clipped by 5 bases and J by 6 bases, with 14 bases between them. Germline V gene sequence: CDR1 ENHRY, CDR2 SYGVKD. This CDR3 spans 14 amino acids.

This sequence joins TRBV28 and TRBJ2-3, with a possible D match to TRBD2 (6 bases). The CDR3 has 16 residues. Germline lookup yields CDR1 MDHEN and CDR2 SYDVKM. V lost 1 base to trimming and J lost 0 bases, with 11 bases between them. Here the CDR3 reads CASSLYGGSSTDTQYF. CDR3 DNA: TGTGCCAGCAGTTTATACGGGGGTAGTAGCACAGATACGCAGTATTTT.

This chain joins TRBV6-5 and TRBJ2-7; tentatively, D is TRBD2 (5 bases). The germline V and J ends were trimmed by 4 bases and 3 bases, with 10 bases remaining between them. Germline lookup yields CDR1 MNHEY and CDR2 SVGAGI. There are 13 residues in the CDR3. As DNA, the CDR3 is TGTGCCAGCAGTTTCGGGATCAACTACGAGCAGTACTTC. Protein product: CASSFGINYEQYF.

This clone has only one observation. This sequence joins TRBV7-6 and TRBJ2-5; tentative D call: TRBD1 (6 bases). From germline, CDR1 is SGHVS and CDR2 FNYEAQ. The CDR3 is made up of 15 amino acids. V was pared by 0 bases and J by 1 base, with 9 bases between. The CDR3 spells CASSLALRGQETQYF. As DNA, the CDR3 is TGTGCCAGCAGCTTAGCGCTCAGGGGCCAAGAGACCCAGTACTTC. Using reference TRBV7-6 and TRBJ2-5 for the parts outside the CDR3, the full variable domain is GAGVSQSPRYKVTKRGQDVALRCDPISGHVSLYWYRQALGQGPEFLTYFNYEAQQDKSGLPNDRFSAERPEGSISTLTIQRTEQRDSAMYRCASSLALRGQETQYFGPGTRLLVL.

The V call is TRBV6-6, the J call TRBJ2-4; maybe TRBD2 (6 bases). Germline V gene data show CDR1 as MNHNY and CDR2 as SVGAGI (reference sequence). The V gene lost 6 bases and the J gene lost 6 bases, with 18 bases spanning the gap. The CDR3 sequence is 15 residues long. CDR3: CASSRLTGVLNIQYF. The CDR3 DNA reads as TGTGCCAGCAGCCGCCTGACGGGAGTGCTAAACATTCAGTACTTC.